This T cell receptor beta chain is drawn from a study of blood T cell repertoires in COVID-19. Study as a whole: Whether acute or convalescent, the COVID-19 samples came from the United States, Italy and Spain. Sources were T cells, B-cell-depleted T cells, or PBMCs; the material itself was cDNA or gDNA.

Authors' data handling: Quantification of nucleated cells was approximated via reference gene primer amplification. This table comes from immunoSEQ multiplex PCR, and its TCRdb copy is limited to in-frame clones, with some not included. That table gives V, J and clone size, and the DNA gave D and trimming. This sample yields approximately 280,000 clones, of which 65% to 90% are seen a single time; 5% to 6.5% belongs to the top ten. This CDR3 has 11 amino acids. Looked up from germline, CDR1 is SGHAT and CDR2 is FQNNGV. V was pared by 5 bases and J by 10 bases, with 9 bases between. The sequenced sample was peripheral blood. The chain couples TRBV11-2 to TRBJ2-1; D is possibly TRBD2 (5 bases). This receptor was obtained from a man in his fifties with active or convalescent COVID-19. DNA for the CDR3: TGTGCCAGCAGCGGGAGAGGCGAGCAGTTCTTC. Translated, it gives CASSGRGEQFF.